This T cell receptor (beta chain) emerged from a study of blood T cell repertoires in COVID-19. Whole-study context: The United States, Italy and Spain supplied acute and convalescent COVID-19 samples. Sources were T cells, B-cell-depleted T cells, or PBMCs; the material itself was cDNA or gDNA.

In the authors' methods: Amplifying reference gene primers gave estimates of nucleated cell counts. The protocol was immunoSEQ multiplex PCR, while the TCRdb copy is restricted to in-frame clones and leaves out a portion. The V and J calls and clone size are taken from that table; D and trimming were inferred from the DNA. Of about 200,000 clones in the sample, around 86% were seen once. The CDR3 has 14 residues. Between the trimmed V and J ends, which lost 4 bases and 5 bases, there was a span of 9 bases. Participant age was about 18 to 89 years, and participants resided in fewer than 25 US areas. The TCR comes from a man aged 35 to 55 with acute COVID-19. What was sequenced was PBMCs or T cells enriched from blood (not recorded which). This chain links TRBV23-1 with TRBJ1-6; D possibly corresponds to TRBD1 (5 bases). TRBV23-1 is treated as an ORF (open reading frame) with a function not yet certain. This CDR3 reads CASSRGGNNSPLHF. DNA of the CDR3: TGCGCCAGCAGTCGGGGGGGTAATAATTCACCCCTCCACTTT.